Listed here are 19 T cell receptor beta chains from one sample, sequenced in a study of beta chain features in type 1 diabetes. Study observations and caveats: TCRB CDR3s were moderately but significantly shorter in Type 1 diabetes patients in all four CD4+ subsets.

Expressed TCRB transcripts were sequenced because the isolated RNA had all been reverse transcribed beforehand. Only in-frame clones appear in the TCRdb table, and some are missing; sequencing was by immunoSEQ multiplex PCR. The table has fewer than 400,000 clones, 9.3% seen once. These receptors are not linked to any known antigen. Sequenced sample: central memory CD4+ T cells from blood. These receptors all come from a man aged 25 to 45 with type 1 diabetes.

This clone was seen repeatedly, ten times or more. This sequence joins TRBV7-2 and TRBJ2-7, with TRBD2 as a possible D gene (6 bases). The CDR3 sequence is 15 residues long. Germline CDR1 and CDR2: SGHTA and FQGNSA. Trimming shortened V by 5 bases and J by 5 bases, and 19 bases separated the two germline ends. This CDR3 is CASSPGTAVTHEQYF. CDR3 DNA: TGTGCCAGCAGCCCCGGGACTGCCGTAACCCACGAGCAGTACTTC.

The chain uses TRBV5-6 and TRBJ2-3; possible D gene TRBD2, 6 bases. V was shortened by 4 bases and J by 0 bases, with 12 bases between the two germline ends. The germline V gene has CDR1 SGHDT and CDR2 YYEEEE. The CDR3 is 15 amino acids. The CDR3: CASSPMGGSTDTQYF. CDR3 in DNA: TGTGCCAGCAGCCCCATGGGGGGAAGCACAGATACGCAGTATTTT.

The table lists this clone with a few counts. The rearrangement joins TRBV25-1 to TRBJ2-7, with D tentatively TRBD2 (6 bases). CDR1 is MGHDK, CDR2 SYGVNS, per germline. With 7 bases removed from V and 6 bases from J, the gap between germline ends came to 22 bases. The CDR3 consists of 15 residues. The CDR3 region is CASTPPGLDFGEQYF. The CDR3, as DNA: TGTGCCAGCACCCCTCCGGGACTGGATTTCGGCGAGCAGTACTTC.

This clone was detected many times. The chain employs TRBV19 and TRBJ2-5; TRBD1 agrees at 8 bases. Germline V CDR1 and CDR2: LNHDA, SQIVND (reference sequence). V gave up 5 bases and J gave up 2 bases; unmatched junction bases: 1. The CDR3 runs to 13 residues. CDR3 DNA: TGTGCCAGTAGTCAGGGGGCACAAGAGACCCAGTACTTC. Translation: CASSQGAQETQYF.

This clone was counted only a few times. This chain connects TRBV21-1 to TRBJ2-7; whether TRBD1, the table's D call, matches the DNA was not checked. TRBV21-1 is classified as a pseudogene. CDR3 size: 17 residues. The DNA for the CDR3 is TGTGCCAGCAGCAAAGTGGGCAGGGGGCGAAAGAAGAACGAGCAGTACTTC. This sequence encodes CASSKVGRGRKKNEQYF.

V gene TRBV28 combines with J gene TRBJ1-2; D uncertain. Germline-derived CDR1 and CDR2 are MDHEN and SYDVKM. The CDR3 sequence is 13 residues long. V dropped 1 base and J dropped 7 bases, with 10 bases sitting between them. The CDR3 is CASSLSGVRGYTF. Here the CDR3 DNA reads TGTGCCAGCAGTTTATCCGGGGTACGTGGCTACACCTTC.

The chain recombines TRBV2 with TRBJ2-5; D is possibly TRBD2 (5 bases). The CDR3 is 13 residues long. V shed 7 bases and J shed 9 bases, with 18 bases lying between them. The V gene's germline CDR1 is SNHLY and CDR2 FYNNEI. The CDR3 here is CASIEGEGIAQYF. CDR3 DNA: TGTGCCAGCATCGAGGGAGAGGGAATCGCCCAGTACTTC.

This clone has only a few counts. The CDR3 spells CASNSMDSRYEQYF. For the CDR3, the DNA is TGTGCCAGCAATAGTATGGACAGTAGATACGAGCAGTACTTC. The V call is TRBV6-1, the J call TRBJ2-7; possibly TRBD1 for D (6 bases). CDR1 is MNHNS, CDR2 SASEGT, per germline. The V end was cut by 7 bases, the J end by 4 bases, with 17 bases between. There are 14 residues in the CDR3.

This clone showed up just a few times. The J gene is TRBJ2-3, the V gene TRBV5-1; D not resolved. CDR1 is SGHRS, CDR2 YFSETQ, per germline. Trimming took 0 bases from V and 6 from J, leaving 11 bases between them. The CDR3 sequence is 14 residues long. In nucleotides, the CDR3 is TGCGCCAGCAGCTTGGAAGGGTCCAGGGATACGCAGTATTTT. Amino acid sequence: CASSLEGSRDTQYF. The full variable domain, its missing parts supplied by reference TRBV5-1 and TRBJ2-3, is KAGVTQTPRYLIKTRGQQVTLSCSPISGHRSVSWYQQTPGQGLQFLFEYFSETQRNKGNFPGRFSGRQFSNSRSEMNVSTLELGDSALYLCASSLEGSRDTQYFGPGTRLTVL.

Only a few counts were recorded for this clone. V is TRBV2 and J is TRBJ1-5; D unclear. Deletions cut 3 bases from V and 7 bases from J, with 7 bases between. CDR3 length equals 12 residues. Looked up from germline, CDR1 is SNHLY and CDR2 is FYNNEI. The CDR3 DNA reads TGTGCCAGCAGTGATGACAACCAGCCCCAGCATTTT. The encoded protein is CASSDDNQPQHF.

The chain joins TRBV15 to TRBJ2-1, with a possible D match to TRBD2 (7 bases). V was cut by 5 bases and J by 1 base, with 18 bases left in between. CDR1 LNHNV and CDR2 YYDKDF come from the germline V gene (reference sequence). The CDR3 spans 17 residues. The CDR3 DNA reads TGTGCCACCAGCCTGACATTGGGGGGGCGGTCCTACAATGAGCAGTTCTTC. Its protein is CATSLTLGGRSYNEQFF.

This CDR3 is CASSLDRIHEQYF. The CDR3 DNA sequence: TGTGCCAGCAGCTTGGACAGGATACACGAGCAGTACTTC. The chain couples TRBV7-2 to TRBJ2-7; 7 nucleotides align to TRBD1. The CDR3 has 13 amino acids. The germline gives CDR1 SGHTA, CDR2 FQGNSA. The ends lost 3 bases at V and 5 bases at J; junction bases unmatched: 4.

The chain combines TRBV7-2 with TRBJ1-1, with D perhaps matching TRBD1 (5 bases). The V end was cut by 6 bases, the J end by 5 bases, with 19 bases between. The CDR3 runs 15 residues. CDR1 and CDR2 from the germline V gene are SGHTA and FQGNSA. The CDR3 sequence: CASRLNPGGLTEAFF. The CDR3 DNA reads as TGTGCCAGCAGACTTAACCCCGGGGGGTTGACTGAAGCTTTCTTT.

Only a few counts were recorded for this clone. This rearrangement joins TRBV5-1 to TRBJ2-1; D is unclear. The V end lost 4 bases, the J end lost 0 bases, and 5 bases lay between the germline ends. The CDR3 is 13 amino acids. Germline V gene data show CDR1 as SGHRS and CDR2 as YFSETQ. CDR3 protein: CASSPFSYNEQFF. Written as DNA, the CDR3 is TGCGCCAGCAGCCCATTCTCCTACAATGAGCAGTTCTTC. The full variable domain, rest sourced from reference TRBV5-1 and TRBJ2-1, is KAGVTQTPRYLIKTRGQQVTLSCSPISGHRSVSWYQQTPGQGLQFLFEYFSETQRNKGNFPGRFSGRQFSNSRSEMNVSTLELGDSALYLCASSPFSYNEQFFGPGTRLTVL.

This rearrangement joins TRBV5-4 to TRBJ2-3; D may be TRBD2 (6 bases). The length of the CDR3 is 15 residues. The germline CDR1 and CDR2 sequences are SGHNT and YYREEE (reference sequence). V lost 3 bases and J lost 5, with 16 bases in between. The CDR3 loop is CASSYADPGGDTQYF. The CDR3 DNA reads TGTGCCAGCAGCTATGCCGACCCCGGGGGAGATACGCAGTATTTT.

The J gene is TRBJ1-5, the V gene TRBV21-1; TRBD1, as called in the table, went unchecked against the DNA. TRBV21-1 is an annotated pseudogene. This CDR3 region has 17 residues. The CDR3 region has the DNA TGTGCCAGCAGCAAAGGGGGACAGTGGGGAATATGTCAGCCCCAGCATTTT. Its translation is CASSKGGQWGICQPQHF.

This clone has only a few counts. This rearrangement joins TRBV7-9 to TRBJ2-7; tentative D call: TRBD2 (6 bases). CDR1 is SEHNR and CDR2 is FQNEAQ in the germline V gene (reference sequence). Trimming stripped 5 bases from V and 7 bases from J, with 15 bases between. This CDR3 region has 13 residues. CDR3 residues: CASSPKGGGEQYF. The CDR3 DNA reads TGTGCCAGCAGCCCCAAAGGTGGAGGGGAGCAGTACTTC.

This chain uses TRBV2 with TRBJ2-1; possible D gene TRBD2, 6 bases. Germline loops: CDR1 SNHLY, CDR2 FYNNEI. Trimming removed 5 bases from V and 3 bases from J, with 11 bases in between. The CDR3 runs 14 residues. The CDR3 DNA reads TGTGCCAGCAGTATGACGGGAGTCTACAATGAGCAGTTCTTC. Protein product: CASSMTGVYNEQFF.

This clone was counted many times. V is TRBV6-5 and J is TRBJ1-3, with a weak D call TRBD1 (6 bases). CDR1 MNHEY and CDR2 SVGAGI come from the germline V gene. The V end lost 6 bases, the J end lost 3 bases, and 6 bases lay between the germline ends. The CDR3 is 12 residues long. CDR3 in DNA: TGTGCCAGCAGGGACAGTGGAAACACCATATATTTT. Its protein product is CASRDSGNTIYF.